This T cell receptor (beta chain) is drawn from a study of T cell changes during pregnancy in multiple sclerosis. J gave up 1 base and V 6 bases, and 5 bases lay outside the gene matches. Per germline, CDR1 MNHEY and CDR2 SMNVEV (reference sequence). CDR3 length: 14 residues. Clones were read by immunoSEQ multiplex PCR, and TCRdb kept only the in-frame ones, dropping some. The sample lists 34,000 or so clones; about nine tenths were seen once. The clonotype comes from a female donor with multiple sclerosis, enrolled in a pregnancy study. Here the sequenced sample was CD8+ T cells from peripheral blood mononuclear cells, taken in the first trimester of pregnancy. The rearrangement links TRBV27 to TRBJ1-1; TRBD1 aligns across 7 bases. The CDR3 bases are TGTGCCAGCAGAGGGGGCCTGGCGAACACTGAAGCTTTCTTT. This encodes CASRGGLANTEAFF.